These 4 T cell receptor beta chains originate from one sample sequenced in a study of OX40 agonist ivuxolimab in advanced cancers. The assay was immunoSEQ multiplex PCR, and TCRdb's table has in-frame clones only and misses some. Of some 45,000 clones listed, 89% are singletons. The sample was CD4+ or CD8+ T cells sorted from blood, taken in a trial of the OX40 agonist ivuxolimab. The receptors stem from an adult with an advanced solid tumor such as melanoma, head and neck, liver or kidney cancer.

The rearrangement uses TRBV10-1 and TRBJ2-7, with D possibly TRBD2 on 5 matching bases. The CDR3 is made up of 14 amino acids. The germline CDR1 and CDR2 sequences are WNHNN and SYGVQD (reference sequence). The V gene lost 3 bases and the J gene lost 0 bases, with 9 bases spanning the gap. As DNA, the CDR3 is TGCGCCAGCAGTGACTCGGGGAGCTCCTACGAGCAGTACTTC. Encoded protein: CASSDSGSSYEQYF.

The chain has TRBV5-1 and TRBJ2-1, with a possible D match to TRBD1 (5 bases). In germline, CDR1 is SGHRS, CDR2 YFSETQ. The V end lost 5 bases, the J end lost 6 bases, and 18 bases lay between the germline ends. The CDR3 is made up of 15 amino acids. CDR3 loop: CASSNYYGQFNEQFF. The CDR3 coding sequence is TGCGCCAGCAGTAACTACTACGGACAATTCAATGAGCAGTTCTTC.

V is TRBV5-4 and J is TRBJ1-2, with 7 bases lining up with TRBD1. The CDR3 sequence is 16 residues long. J lost 4 bases, V lost 0 bases, and 9 bases had no gene match. CDR1 SGHNT and CDR2 YYREEE come from the germline V gene (reference sequence). CDR3 amino acids: CASSLERGRLSYGYTF. The CDR3 DNA is TGTGCCAGCAGCTTGGAGAGGGGGCGCCTCTCCTATGGCTACACCTTC.

The gene calls are TRBV9 and TRBJ2-5; D call uncertain. The J call may be in error: the DNA end matches TRBJ2-7 better. Per the germline V gene, CDR1 is SGDLS and CDR2 is YYNGEE. The CDR3 loop spans 14 amino acids. The CDR3 here is CASSVGQAGYEQYF. The CDR3 DNA reads TGTGCCAGCAGCGTAGGGCAGGCCGGGTACGAGCAGTACTTC.